This TCR beta chain was documented in a study of blood T cell repertoires in COVID-19. Overall study context: In each case, the material was cDNA or gDNA derived from T cells, B-cell-depleted T cells, or PBMCs.

Assay used: immunoSEQ multiplex PCR; TCRdb lists only in-frame clones, some missing. The sample holds about 400,000 clones, roughly 87% seen once. Germline V lookup: CDR1 SGHRS, CDR2 YFSETQ. This CDR3 is 15 amino acids long. V shed 2 bases and J shed 4 bases, with 16 bases lying between them. Donors were grouped by their self-reported clinical history. The rearrangement uses TRBV5-1 and TRBJ2-7, with D perhaps TRBD1 (6 bases). The receptor comes from a woman aged 25 to 39 who had recovered from COVID-19. The sequencing input was PBMCs or T cells enriched from blood (not recorded which). In nucleotides, the CDR3 is TGCGCCAGCAGCTTAGGCCATGGGGGCCAGTACGAGCAGTACTTC. Translating it yields CASSLGHGGQYEQYF.